The sequence of this TCR beta chain was determined in a study of T cell changes during pregnancy in multiple sclerosis. V was clipped by 3 bases and J by 9 bases, with 6 bases between them. The CDR3 runs 11 residues. Per germline, CDR1 SNHLY and CDR2 FYNNEI. Assay used: immunoSEQ multiplex PCR; TCRdb lists only in-frame clones, some missing. The sample shows 40,000 or so clones, roughly 89% of them seen only once. The material was CD4+ T cells from peripheral blood mononuclear cells, obtained in the first trimester of pregnancy. The rearrangement uses TRBV2 and TRBJ1-5; D not certain. The clonotype comes from a female donor with multiple sclerosis, enrolled in a pregnancy study. The CDR3 bases are TGTGCCAGCAGTGATACCGGGCCCCAGCATTTT. Residues: CASSDTGPQHF.